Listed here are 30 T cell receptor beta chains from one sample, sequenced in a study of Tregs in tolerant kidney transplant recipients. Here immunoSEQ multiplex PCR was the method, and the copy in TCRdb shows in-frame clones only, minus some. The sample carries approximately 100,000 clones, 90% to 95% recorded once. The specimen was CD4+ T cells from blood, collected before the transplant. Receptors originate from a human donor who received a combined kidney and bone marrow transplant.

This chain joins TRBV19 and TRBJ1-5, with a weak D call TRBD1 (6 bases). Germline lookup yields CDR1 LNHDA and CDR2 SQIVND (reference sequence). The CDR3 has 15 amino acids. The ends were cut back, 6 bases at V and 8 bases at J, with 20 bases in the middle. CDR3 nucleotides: TGTGCCAGTAGACCCAGAGGCAGGGGCGTCGAGCCCCAGCATTTT. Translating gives CASRPRGRGVEPQHF.

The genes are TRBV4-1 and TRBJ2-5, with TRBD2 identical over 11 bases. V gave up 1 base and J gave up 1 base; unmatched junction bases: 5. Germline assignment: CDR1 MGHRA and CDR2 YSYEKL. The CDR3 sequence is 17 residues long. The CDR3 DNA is TGCGCCAGCAGCCAAGTGATAGCGGGGGGGGCCCAAGAGACCCAGTACTTC. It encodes CASSQVIAGGAQETQYF.

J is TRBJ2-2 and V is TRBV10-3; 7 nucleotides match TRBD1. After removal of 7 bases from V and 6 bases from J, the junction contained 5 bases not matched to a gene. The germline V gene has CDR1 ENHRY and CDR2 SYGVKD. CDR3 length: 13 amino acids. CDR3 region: CAITGQDPGELFF. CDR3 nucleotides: TGTGCCATCACCGGACAGGATCCCGGGGAGCTGTTTTTT.

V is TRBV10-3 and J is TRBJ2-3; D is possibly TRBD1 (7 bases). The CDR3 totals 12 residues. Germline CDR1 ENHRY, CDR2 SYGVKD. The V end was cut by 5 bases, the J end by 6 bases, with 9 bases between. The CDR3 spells CAISPGGDTQYF. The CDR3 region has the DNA TGTGCCATCAGTCCAGGGGGGGATACGCAGTATTTT.

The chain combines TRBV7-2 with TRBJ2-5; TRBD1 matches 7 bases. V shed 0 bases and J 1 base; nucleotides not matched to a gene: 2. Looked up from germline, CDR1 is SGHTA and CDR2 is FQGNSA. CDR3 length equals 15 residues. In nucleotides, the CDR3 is TGTGCCAGCAGCTTAGCGGGACAGACCCAAGAGACCCAGTACTTC. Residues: CASSLAGQTQETQYF.

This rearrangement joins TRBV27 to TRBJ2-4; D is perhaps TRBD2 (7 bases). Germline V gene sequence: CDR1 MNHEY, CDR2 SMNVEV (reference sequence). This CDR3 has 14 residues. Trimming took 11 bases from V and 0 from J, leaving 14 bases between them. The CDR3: CAGRGRLAKNIQYF. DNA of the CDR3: TGTGCCGGGAGGGGGAGACTAGCCAAAAACATTCAGTACTTC.

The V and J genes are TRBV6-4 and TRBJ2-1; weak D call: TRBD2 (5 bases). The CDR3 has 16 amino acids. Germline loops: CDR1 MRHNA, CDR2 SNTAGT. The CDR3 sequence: CVQRGYVPSSYNEQFF. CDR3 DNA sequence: TGTGTCCAGCGAGGGTACGTGCCAAGCTCCTACAATGAGCAGTTCTTC.

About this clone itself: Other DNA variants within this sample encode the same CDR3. The CDR3: CASSLARNTEAFF. CDR3 nucleotides: TGTGCCAGCAGCTTAGCTAGGAACACTGAAGCTTTCTTT. The chain combines TRBV7-8 with TRBJ1-1; D remains ambiguous. The CDR3 length is 13 residues. Germline V CDR1 and CDR2: SGHVS, FQNEAQ. With 0 bases removed from V and 1 base from J, the gap between germline ends came to 3 bases.

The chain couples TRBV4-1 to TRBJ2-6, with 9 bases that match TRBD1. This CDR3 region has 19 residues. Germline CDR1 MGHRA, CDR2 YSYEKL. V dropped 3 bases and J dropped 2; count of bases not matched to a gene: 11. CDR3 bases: TGCGCCAGCAGCCAGCTAAGACAGGGGGGTCTTGCTGGGGCCAACGTCCTGACTTTC. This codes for CASSQLRQGGLAGANVLTF.

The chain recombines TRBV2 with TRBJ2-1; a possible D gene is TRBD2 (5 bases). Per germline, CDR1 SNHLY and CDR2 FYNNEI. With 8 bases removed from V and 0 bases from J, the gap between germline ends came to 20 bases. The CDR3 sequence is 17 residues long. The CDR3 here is CASLAKSGLSSYNEQFF. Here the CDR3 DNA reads TGTGCCAGCCTTGCGAAAAGCGGCCTCAGCTCCTACAATGAGCAGTTCTTC. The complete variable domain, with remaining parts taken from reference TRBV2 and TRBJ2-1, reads EPEVTQTPSHQVTQMGQEVILRCVPISNHLYFYWYRQILGQKVEFLVSFYNNEISEKSEIFDDQFSVERPDGSNFTLKIRSTKLEDSAMYFCASLAKSGLSSYNEQFFGPGTRLTVL.

CDR3 sequence (DNA): TGTGCCAGCAGCTACGGGACAGCCTACGAGCAGTACTTC. Amino acid sequence: CASSYGTAYEQYF. The gene calls are TRBV7-2 and TRBJ2-7; 7 bases are a match to TRBD1. Germline loops: CDR1 SGHTA, CDR2 FQGNSA. The J segment lost 2 bases and the V segment lost 4 bases, leaving 2 bases of the junction unmatched. There are 13 residues in the CDR3. The full variable domain, rest sourced from reference TRBV7-2 and TRBJ2-7, is GAGVSQSPSNKVTEKGKDVELRCDPISGHTALYWYRQSLGQGLEFLIYFQGNSAPDKSGLPSDRFSAERTGGSVSTLTIQRTQQEDSAVYLCASSYGTAYEQYFGPGTRLTVT.

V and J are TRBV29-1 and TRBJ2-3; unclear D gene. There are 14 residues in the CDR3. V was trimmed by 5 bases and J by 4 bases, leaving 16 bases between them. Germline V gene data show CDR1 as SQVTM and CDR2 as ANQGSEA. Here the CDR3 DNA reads TGCAGCGTTTTTAGTCGGTCTACTTCAGATACGCAGTATTTT. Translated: CSVFSRSTSDTQYF.

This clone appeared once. CDR3 bases: TGCGCCAGCCTAAAGGGGGAGGGCCACGATACGCAGTATTTT. It specifies CASLKGEGHDTQYF. The chain uses TRBV5-1 and TRBJ2-3, with D possibly being TRBD2 (7 bases). The CDR3 runs to 14 residues. Germline CDR1 reads SGHRS; CDR2 reads YFSETQ. V lost 7 bases and J lost 6, with 18 bases in between.

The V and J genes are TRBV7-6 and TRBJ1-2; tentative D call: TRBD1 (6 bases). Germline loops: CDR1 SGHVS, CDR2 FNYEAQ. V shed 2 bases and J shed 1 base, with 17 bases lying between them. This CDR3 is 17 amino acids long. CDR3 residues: CASSLITGQNVNYGYTF. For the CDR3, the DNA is TGTGCCAGCAGCTTAATAACCGGACAGAATGTTAACTATGGCTACACCTTC.

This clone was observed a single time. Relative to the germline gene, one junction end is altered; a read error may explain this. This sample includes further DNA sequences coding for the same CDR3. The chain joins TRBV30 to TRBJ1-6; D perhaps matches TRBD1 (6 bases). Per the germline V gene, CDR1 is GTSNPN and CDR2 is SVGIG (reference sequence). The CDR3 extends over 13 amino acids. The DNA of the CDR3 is TGTGCCTGGACGGAGGACAGTAATTCCCCCCTCCACTTT. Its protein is CAWTEDSNSPLHF.

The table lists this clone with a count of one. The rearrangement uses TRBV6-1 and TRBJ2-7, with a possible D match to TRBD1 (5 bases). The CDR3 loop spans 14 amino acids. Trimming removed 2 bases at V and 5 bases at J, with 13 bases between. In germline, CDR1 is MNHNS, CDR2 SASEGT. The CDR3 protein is CASSELGQGHEQYF. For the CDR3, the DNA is TGTGCCAGCAGTGAATTGGGGCAGGGCCACGAGCAGTACTTC.

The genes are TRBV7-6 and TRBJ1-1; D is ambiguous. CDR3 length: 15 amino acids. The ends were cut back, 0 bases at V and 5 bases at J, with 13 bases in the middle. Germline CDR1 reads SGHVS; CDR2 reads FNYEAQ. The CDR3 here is CASSLASTSMTEAFF. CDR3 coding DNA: TGTGCCAGCAGCTTAGCGTCCACCAGTATGACTGAAGCTTTCTTT.

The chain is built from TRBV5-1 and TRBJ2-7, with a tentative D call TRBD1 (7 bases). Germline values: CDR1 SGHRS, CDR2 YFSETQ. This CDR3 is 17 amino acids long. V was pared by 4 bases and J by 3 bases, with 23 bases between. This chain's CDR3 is CASSVNFYRGGNYEQYF. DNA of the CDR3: TGCGCCAGCAGCGTAAACTTTTACAGGGGAGGAAACTACGAGCAGTACTTC. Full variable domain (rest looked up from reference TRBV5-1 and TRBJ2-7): KAGVTQTPRYLIKTRGQQVTLSCSPISGHRSVSWYQQTPGQGLQFLFEYFSETQRNKGNFPGRFSGRQFSNSRSEMNVSTLELGDSALYLCASSVNFYRGGNYEQYFGPGTRLTVT.

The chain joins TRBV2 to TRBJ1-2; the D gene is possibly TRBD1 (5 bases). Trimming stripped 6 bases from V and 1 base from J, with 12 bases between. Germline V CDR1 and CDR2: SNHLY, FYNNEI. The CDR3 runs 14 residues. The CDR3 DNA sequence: TGTGCCAGCAGGCGGGGCCAGAGTAACTATGGCTACACCTTC. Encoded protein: CASRRGQSNYGYTF.

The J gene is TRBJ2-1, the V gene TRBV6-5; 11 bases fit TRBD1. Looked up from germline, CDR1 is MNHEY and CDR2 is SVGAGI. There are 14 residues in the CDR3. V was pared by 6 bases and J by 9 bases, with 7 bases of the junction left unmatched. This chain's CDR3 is CASRRTGGLPEQFF. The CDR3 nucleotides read TGTGCCAGCAGAAGGACAGGGGGCCTTCCTGAGCAGTTCTTC.

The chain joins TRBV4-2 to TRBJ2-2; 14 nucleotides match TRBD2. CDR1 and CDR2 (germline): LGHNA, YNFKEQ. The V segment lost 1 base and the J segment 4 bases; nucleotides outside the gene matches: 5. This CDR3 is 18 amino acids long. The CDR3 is CASSQGLAGGPGTGELFF. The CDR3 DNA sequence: TGTGCCAGCAGCCAAGGACTAGCGGGGGGGCCAGGCACCGGGGAGCTGTTTTTT.

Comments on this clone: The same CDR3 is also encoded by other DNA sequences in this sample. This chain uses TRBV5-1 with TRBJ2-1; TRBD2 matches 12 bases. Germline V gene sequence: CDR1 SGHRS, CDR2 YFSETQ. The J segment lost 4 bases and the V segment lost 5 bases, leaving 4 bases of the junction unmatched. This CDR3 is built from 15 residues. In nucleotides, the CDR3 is TGCGCCAGCAGTTTCGGGACTAGCGGGTACAATGAGCAGTTCTTC. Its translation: CASSFGTSGYNEQFF.

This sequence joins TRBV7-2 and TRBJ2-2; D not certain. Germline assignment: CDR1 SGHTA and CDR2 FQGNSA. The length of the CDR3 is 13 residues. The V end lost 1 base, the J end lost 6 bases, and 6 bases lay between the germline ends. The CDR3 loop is CASSLVQAGELFF. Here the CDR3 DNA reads TGTGCCAGCAGCTTAGTACAAGCCGGGGAGCTGTTTTTT.

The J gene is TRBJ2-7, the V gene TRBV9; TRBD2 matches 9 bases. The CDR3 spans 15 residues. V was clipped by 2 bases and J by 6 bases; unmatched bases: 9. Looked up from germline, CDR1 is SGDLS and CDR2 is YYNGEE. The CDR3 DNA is TGTGCCAGCAGCGTGTTGGCGGGAGGGCCCTCCGAGCAGTACTTC. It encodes CASSVLAGGPSEQYF.

The CDR3 nucleotides read TGTGCCAGCAGCTTTAGACAGGGCCCTTCCTACGAGCAGTACTTC. Residues: CASSFRQGPSYEQYF. The genes are TRBV7-2 and TRBJ2-7, with 7 nucleotides matching TRBD1. CDR3 length: 15 amino acids. Trimming at V came to 3 bases and at J to 1 base, leaving 6 bases not matched to a gene. Germline V CDR1 and CDR2: SGHTA, FQGNSA.

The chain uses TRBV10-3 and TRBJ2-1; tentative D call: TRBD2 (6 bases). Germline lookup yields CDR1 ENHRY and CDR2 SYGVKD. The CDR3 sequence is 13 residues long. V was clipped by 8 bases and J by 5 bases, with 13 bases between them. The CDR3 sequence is CAIGGPSNNEQFF. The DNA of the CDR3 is TGTGCCATCGGAGGGCCAAGTAACAATGAGCAGTTCTTC.

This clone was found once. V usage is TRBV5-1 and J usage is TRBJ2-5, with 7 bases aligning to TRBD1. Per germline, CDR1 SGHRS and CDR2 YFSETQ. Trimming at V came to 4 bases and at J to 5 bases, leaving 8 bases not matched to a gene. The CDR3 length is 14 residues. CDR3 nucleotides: TGCGCCAGCAGCATTTTAGGGGGCACGGAGACCCAGTACTTC. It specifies CASSILGGTETQYF.

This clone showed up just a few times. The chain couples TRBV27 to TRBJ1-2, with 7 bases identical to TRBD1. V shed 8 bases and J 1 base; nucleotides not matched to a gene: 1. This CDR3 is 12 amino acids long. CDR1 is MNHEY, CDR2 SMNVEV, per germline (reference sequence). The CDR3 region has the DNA TGTGCCAGCGGACAGGTTAACTATGGCTACACCTTC. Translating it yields CASGQVNYGYTF.

This chain's CDR3 is CASSPAGTGDTGELFF. CDR3 bases: TGTGCCAGCAGCCCAGCCGGGACAGGGGATACCGGGGAGCTGTTTTTT. The J gene is TRBJ2-2, the V gene TRBV7-3; 10 bases fit TRBD1. The CDR3 contains 16 residues. V gave up 5 bases and J gave up 5 bases; unmatched junction bases: 8. The germline gives CDR1 SGHTA, CDR2 FQGTGA.

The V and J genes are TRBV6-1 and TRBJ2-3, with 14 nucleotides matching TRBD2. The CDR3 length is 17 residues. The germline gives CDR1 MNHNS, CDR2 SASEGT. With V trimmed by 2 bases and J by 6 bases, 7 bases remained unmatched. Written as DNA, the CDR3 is TGTGCCAGCAGTGAACAGACTAGCGGGAGGGCCGGGGATACGCAGTATTTT. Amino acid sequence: CASSEQTSGRAGDTQYF.